This T cell receptor beta chain was documented in a study of cytomegalovirus exposure and HLA in healthy donors. Study-level points and caveats: In a later analysis, fewer than 20,000 TCR beta sequences were associated with HLA alleles at 0.05 false discovery rate. There were approximately 150 TCR beta chains listed as cytomegalovirus-associated.

As regards this clone: The target antigen is unknown.

The germline gives CDR1 MNHNS, CDR2 SASEGT. This CDR3 is built from 12 residues. V dropped 6 bases and J dropped 7 bases, with 12 bases sitting between them. Amplification used 60 Vbeta primers and 13 Jbeta primers. Sequencing used immunoSEQ multiplex PCR; TCRdb keeps in-frame clones, though not all of them. The data hold 200,000 to 300,000 clones, with approximately 78% observed a single time. The material sequenced was PBMCs. The receptor comes from a boy between 5 and 17 years old in good health and CMV-seronegative. V and J are TRBV6-1 and TRBJ1-1; D unresolved. CDR3 nucleotides: TGTGCCAGCAGCGAGATCCCGGTTGAAGCTTTCTTT. It codes for CASSEIPVEAFF.